This entry lists 15 T cell receptor beta chains sequenced from one sample in a study of regulatory T cells in long-lasting Graves disease. As to time point: newly diagnosed GD, antithyroid drugs for less than 3 months. From PBMCs, RNA was extracted and then used to make the TCR library. Through Arm-PCR of CDR3 regions and iRepertoire HTBI primers, TCR beta libraries were built. In TCRdb, the multiplex PCR reads were re-called with MiXCR into one record per CDR3 protein. The data hold more than 450,000 distinct CDR3 sequences, with roughly 16% observed a single time. Another study also made use of these data, one on T cells in Graves' hyperthyroidism and ophthalmopathy.

The sample consisted of peripheral blood mononuclear cells (PBMCs), taken at new diagnosis, from a patient treated with antithyroid drugs. The receptors stem from a man aged 40-50 years with Graves disease.

This clonotype was detected ten times or more. The chain uses TRBV5-1 and TRBJ2-7, with D perhaps matching TRBD1 (6 bases). Trimming took 4 bases from V and 5 from J, leaving 19 bases between them. The CDR3 runs to 15 residues. The germline gives CDR1 SGHRS, CDR2 YFSETQ. CDR3 in amino acids: CASSLVGTPWDEQYF. The DNA for the CDR3 is TGCGCCAGCAGCCTTGTTGGGACACCCTGGGACGAGCAGTACTTC.

This clonotype occurred many times. The V call is TRBV9, the J call TRBJ2-5; TRBD1 matches at 7 bases. From germline, CDR1 is SGDLS and CDR2 YYNGEE. V was pared by 4 bases and J by 5 bases, with 5 bases of the junction left unmatched. The CDR3 runs 13 residues. For the CDR3, the DNA is TGTGCCAGCAGCACCCGACAGGGTGAGACCCAGTACTTC. Its protein is CASSTRQGETQYF.

The genes are TRBV4-2 and TRBJ2-1, with D unclear. Per germline, CDR1 LGHNA and CDR2 YNFKEQ. V was cut by 1 base and J by 1 base, with 8 bases left in between. The CDR3 sequence is 15 residues long. CDR3 sequence: CASSQGKGSYNEQFF. The CDR3 DNA sequence: TGTGCCAGCAGCCAAGGAAAGGGATCCTACAATGAGCAGTTCTTC.

At least ten counts were recorded for this clonotype. This chain connects TRBV28 to TRBJ2-3; D is perhaps TRBD2 (6 bases). This CDR3 comprises 14 residues. V was cut by 3 bases and J by 1 base, with 8 bases left in between. The V gene's germline CDR1 is MDHEN and CDR2 SYDVKM. CDR3 loop: CASSFPSGTDTQYF. DNA of the CDR3: TGTGCCAGCAGTTTCCCTAGCGGCACAGATACGCAGTATTTT.

This clonotype occurred many times. This rearrangement joins TRBV7-3 to TRBJ2-3, with D tentatively TRBD2 (5 bases). Trimming pared 8 bases from V and 2 bases from J, leaving 11 bases between. CDR1 and CDR2 from the germline V gene are SGHTA and FQGTGA. The length of the CDR3 is 13 residues. CDR3 amino acids: CASGLFPTDTQYF. The DNA for the CDR3 is TGTGCCAGCGGACTCTTCCCCACAGATACGCAGTATTTT.

This clonotype was picked up many times. The CDR3 is CASSWDNQETQYF. CDR3 DNA sequence: TGTGCCAGCAGTTGGGACAACCAAGAGACCCAGTACTTC. The rearrangement joins TRBV2 to TRBJ2-5, with a possible D match to TRBD1 (6 bases). The V and J ends lost 5 bases and 0 bases respectively, with 7 bases between them. Germline V gives CDR1 SNHLY, CDR2 FYNNEI. The CDR3 runs 13 residues.

V is TRBV29-1 and J is TRBJ1-6; TRBD1 matches 10 bases. This CDR3 is 13 amino acids long. CDR1 SQVTM and CDR2 ANQGSEA come from the germline V gene. After removal of 5 bases from V and 7 bases from J, the junction contained 2 bases not matched to a gene. CDR3 region: CSVRTGGNSPLHF. The CDR3 region has the DNA TGCAGCGTTCGGACAGGGGGGAATTCACCCCTCCACTTT.

This clonotype was counted at least ten times. This rearrangement joins TRBV20-1 to TRBJ2-3; D unresolved. Trimming removed 3 bases from V and 6 bases from J, with 10 bases in between. Germline values: CDR1 DFQATT, CDR2 SNEGSKA (reference sequence). The CDR3 loop spans 12 amino acids. The chain's CDR3 is CSARDLMDTQYF. The CDR3 DNA sequence: TGCAGTGCTAGGGACCTGATGGATACGCAGTATTTT.

V usage is TRBV27 and J usage is TRBJ2-5; D is perhaps TRBD2 (6 bases). The germline V gene encodes CDR1 MNHEY and CDR2 SMNVEV (reference sequence). The CDR3 sequence is 14 residues long. Trimming pared 5 bases from V and 7 bases from J, leaving 17 bases between. In DNA, the CDR3 is TGTGCCAGCAGTCAGGGACTCCACAGTGGGACCCAGTACTTC. Amino acid sequence: CASSQGLHSGTQYF.

This chain links TRBV7-2 with TRBJ2-7; TRBD2 might be the D (5 bases). Trimming took off 5 bases at V and 1 base at J, with 12 bases between the two ends. The germline gives CDR1 SGHTA, CDR2 FQGNSA. The CDR3 totals 14 residues. The CDR3: CASSLAAVSYEQYF. The CDR3 coding sequence is TGTGCCAGCAGCCTGGCAGCGGTATCCTACGAGCAGTACTTC. Looking up the rest from reference TRBV7-2 and TRBJ2-7 gives the full variable domain: GAGVSQSPSNKVTEKGKDVELRCDPISGHTALYWYRQSLGQGLEFLIYFQGNSAPDKSGLPSDRFSAERTGGSVSTLTIQRTQQEDSAVYLCASSLAAVSYEQYFGPGTRLTVT.

This clonotype was detected only once. The CDR3 end shows no conserved phenylalanine or tryptophan, and so a read error is likely. Because the CDR3's place on the DNA is in doubt, the DNA is left out and the CDR3 is given as listed by TCRdb. CDR3 residues: CASSLDREEYS. The chain uses TRBV10-2 and TRBJ2-7; TRBD1 reflects the table's D call only, with no check against the DNA. The germline CDR1 and CDR2 sequences are WSHSY and SAAADI. A total of 11 residues make up the CDR3, ends included.

In its sample, this clonotype was seen a few times. The chain recombines TRBV18 with TRBJ2-3; the D is unclear. CDR1 and CDR2 (germline): KGHSH, LQKENI. The CDR3 runs to 18 residues. V gave up 2 bases and J gave up 3 bases, with 21 bases separating them. The DNA for the CDR3 is TGTGCCAGCTCACCAGCGGACCCCTACCGAACCCGGACAGATACGCAGTATTTT. This encodes CASSPADPYRTRTDTQYF.

V is TRBV10-3 and J is TRBJ1-1; TRBD1 matches at 9 bases. The CDR3 contains 13 residues. The germline CDR1 and CDR2 sequences are ENHRY and SYGVKD. Trimming took 9 bases from V and 2 from J; bases not matched to a gene: 4. The CDR3 nucleotides are TGTGCCATGTCGGGACAGGGAAACACTGAAGCTTTCTTT. Translation: CAMSGQGNTEAFF.

This clonotype was picked up a small number of times. V and J are TRBV9 and TRBJ2-6; D gene ambiguous. Germline CDR1 and CDR2: SGDLS and YYNGEE. Deletions cut 0 bases from V and 0 bases from J, with 7 bases between. The CDR3 has 16 residues. CDR3 sequence (DNA): TGTGCCAGCAGCGTAGGGAGCGACTCTGGGGCCAACGTCCTGACTTTC. Translated: CASSVGSDSGANVLTF.

The table lists this clonotype with a few counts. Just one base apart from a much larger clone, this may be a read error. A read error is likely, as this CDR3 ends without the conserved phenylalanine or tryptophan. The genes are TRBV11-3 and TRBJ2-3; 8 positions match TRBD2. CDR1 and CDR2 from the germline V gene are SGHNT and YENEEA. This CDR3 comprises 16 residues. The V and J ends lost 6 bases and 4 bases, in that order; junction bases with no gene match: 12. CDR3 sequence (DNA): TGTGCCAGCAGGCCAACTAGCGGATGGGGATCAGATACGCAGTATCTT. It yields the protein CASRPTSGWGSDTQYL.